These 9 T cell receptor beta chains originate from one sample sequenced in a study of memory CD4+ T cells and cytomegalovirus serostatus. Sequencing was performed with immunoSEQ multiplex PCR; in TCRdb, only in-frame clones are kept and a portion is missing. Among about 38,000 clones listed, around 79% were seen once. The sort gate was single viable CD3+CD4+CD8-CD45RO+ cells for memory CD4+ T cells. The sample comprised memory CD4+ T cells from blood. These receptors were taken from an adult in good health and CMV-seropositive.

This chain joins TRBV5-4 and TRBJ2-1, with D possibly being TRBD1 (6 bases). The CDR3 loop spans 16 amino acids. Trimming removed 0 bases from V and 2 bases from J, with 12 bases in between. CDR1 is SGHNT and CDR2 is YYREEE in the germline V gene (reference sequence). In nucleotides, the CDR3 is TGTGCCAGCAGCTTGGGTGGGGGCTGGCCCTACAATGAGCAGTTCTTC. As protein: CASSLGGGWPYNEQFF.

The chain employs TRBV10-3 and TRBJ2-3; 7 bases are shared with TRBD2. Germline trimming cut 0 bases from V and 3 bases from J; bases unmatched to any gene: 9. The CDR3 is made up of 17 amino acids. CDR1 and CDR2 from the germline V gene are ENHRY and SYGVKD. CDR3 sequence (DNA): TGTGCCATCAGTGAGTCGATTCCGCGGGGGAGAACAGATACGCAGTATTTT. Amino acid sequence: CAISESIPRGRTDTQYF.

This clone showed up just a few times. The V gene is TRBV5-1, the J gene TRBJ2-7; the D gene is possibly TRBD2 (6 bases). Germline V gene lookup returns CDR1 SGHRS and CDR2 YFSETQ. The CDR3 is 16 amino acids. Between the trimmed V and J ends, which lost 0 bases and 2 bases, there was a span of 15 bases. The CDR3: CASSLGGTSITYEQYF. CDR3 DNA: TGCGCCAGCAGCTTGGGAGGGACTTCAATAACCTACGAGCAGTACTTC.

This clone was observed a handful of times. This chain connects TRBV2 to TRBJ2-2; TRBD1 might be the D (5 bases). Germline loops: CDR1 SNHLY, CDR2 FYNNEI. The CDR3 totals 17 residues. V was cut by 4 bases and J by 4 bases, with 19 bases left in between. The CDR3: CASSGGRTSVGTGELFF. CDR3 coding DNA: TGTGCCAGCAGTGGGGGCAGGACCTCAGTGGGCACCGGGGAGCTGTTTTTT.

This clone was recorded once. The CDR3 DNA is TGCAGCGTGTCCGAGAGGCAGCTTAGCGAGCAGTACTTC. This gives the protein CSVSERQLSEQYF. The chain couples TRBV29-1 to TRBJ2-7; D unresolved. The CDR3 runs to 13 residues. Germline V lookup: CDR1 SQVTM, CDR2 ANQGSEA. V was cut by 6 bases and J by 6 bases, with 18 bases left in between.

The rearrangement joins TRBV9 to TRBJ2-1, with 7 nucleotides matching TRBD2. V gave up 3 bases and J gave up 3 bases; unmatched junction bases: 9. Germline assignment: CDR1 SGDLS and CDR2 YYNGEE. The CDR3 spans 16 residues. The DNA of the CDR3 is TGTGCCAGCAGCGGGGCCGGGGACTACGTCTACAATGAGCAGTTCTTC. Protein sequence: CASSGAGDYVYNEQFF.

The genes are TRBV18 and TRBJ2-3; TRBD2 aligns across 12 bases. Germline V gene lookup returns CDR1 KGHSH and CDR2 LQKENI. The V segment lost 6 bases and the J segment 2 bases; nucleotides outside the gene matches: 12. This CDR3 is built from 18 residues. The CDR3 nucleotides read TGTGCCAGCTCCCTCACCCGACTAGCGGGGGAGAACACAGATACGCAGTATTTT. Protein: CASSLTRLAGENTDTQYF. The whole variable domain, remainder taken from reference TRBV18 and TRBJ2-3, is NAGVMQNPRHLVRRRGQEARLRCSPMKGHSHVYWYRQLPEEGLKFMVYLQKENIIDESGMPKERFSAEFPKEGPSILRIQQVVRGDSAAYFCASSLTRLAGENTDTQYFGPGTRLTVL.

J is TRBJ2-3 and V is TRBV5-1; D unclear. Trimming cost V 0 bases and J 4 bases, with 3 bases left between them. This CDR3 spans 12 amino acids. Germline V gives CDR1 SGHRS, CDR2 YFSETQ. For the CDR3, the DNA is TGCGCCAGCAGCTTGGTAGCAGATACGCAGTATTTT. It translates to CASSLVADTQYF. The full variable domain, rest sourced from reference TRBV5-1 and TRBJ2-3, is KAGVTQTPRYLIKTRGQQVTLSCSPISGHRSVSWYQQTPGQGLQFLFEYFSETQRNKGNFPGRFSGRQFSNSRSEMNVSTLELGDSALYLCASSLVADTQYFGPGTRLTVL.

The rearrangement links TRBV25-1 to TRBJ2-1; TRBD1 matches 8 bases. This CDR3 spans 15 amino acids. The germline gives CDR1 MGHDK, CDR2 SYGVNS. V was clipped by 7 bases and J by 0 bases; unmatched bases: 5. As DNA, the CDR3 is TGTGCCAGCACTAGACAGGGGAGCTCCTACAATGAGCAGTTCTTC. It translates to CASTRQGSSYNEQFF.